This passage covers 5 T cell receptor beta chains from one sample sequenced in a study of cytomegalovirus exposure and HLA in healthy donors. The PCR had 60 Vbeta and 13 Jbeta primers. Clones were sequenced by immunoSEQ multiplex PCR, and TCRdb holds only the in-frame ones, with some missing. The sample totals some 55,000 clones. Sequencing input: PBMCs. These TCRs come from a man between 18 and 35 years old in good health and CMV-seropositive.

J is TRBJ2-2 and V is TRBV5-1; D remains unclear. CDR1 and CDR2 from the germline V gene are SGHRS and YFSETQ. The CDR3 contains 15 residues. The V end lost 7 bases, the J end lost 0 bases, and 13 bases lay between the germline ends. The DNA of the CDR3 is TGCGCCAGCGCACTCATCCCAACGAACACCGGGGAGCTGTTTTTT. Amino acid sequence: CASALIPTNTGELFF.

This rearrangement joins TRBV2 to TRBJ2-7; 10 positions match TRBD1. This CDR3 region has 18 residues. Germline lookup yields CDR1 SNHLY and CDR2 FYNNEI. Trimming removed 6 bases from V and 6 bases from J; junction bases left unmatched: 20. The CDR3 here is CASRGDRGRIIGVGEQYF. As DNA, the CDR3 is TGTGCCAGCAGGGGAGACAGGGGGCGTATAATCGGTGTAGGCGAGCAGTACTTC.

V usage is TRBV21-1 and J usage is TRBJ1-5. TRBV21-1 is termed a pseudogene. There are 13 residues in the CDR3. Here the CDR3 reads CASSKVESQPQHF. The CDR3 DNA reads TGTGCCAGCAGCAAAGTCGAGTCTCAGCCCCAGCATTTT.

The V and J genes are TRBV18 and TRBJ1-1; D might be TRBD1 (5 bases). This CDR3 is built from 13 residues. V shed 5 bases and J shed 1 base, with 8 bases lying between them. CDR1 and CDR2 (germline): KGHSH, LQKENI. This CDR3 is CASSSTANTEAFF. The CDR3 nucleotides read TGTGCCAGCTCATCGACAGCGAACACTGAAGCTTTCTTT.

This chain connects TRBV14 to TRBJ2-3; possible D gene TRBD2, 5 bases. CDR1 and CDR2 from the germline V gene are SGHDN and FVKESK. V lost 4 bases, J lost 2 bases, and 19 bases lay in between. The CDR3 is 17 residues long. The DNA for the CDR3 is TGTGCCAGCAGCCCCACCGGGATTAGATTTTTCACAGATACGCAGTATTTT. It specifies CASSPTGIRFFTDTQYF.